Below, 32 T cell receptor beta chains from the same sample are listed, as sequenced in a study of T cells in Graves' hyperthyroidism and ophthalmopathy. Amplification targeted TCR beta CDR3 regions from RNA transcripts. With the HTBI primer set, the TCR CDR3 went through a first round of RT-PCR. TCRdb reprocessed the multiplex PCR reads with MiXCR, giving one entry per CDR3 protein. This table holds some 360,000 distinct CDR3 sequences, 14% found once. The specimen was blood. The receptors here all came from a woman aged 60-70 years with Graves' hyperthyroidism.

This clonotype was picked up many times. The chain employs TRBV7-9 and TRBJ1-1; 7 bases are a match to TRBD1. With 6 bases clipped from V and 2 bases from J, the junction kept 15 bases outside the gene matches. CDR1 is SEHNR, CDR2 FQNEAQ, per germline (reference sequence). The CDR3 is 17 amino acids. CDR3 protein: CASRPKTRQGLNTEAFF. Written as DNA, the CDR3 is TGTGCCAGCAGACCTAAAACTCGACAGGGTCTCAACACTGAAGCTTTCTTT.

This clonotype was seen ten or more times. The chain recombines TRBV2 with TRBJ1-1; D is possibly TRBD1 (5 bases). Germline V lookup: CDR1 SNHLY, CDR2 FYNNEI. Trimming removed 5 bases from V and 7 bases from J, with 20 bases in between. The CDR3 consists of 15 residues. For the CDR3, the DNA is TGTGCCAGCAGTCAACAAGGGTCAGGGCGAGGTGAAGCTTTCTTT. It yields the protein CASSQQGSGRGEAFF.

In its sample, this clonotype was seen many times. V is TRBV12-3 or TRBV12-4 and J is TRBJ1-4, with 8 bases matching TRBD1. Germline trimming cut 5 bases from V and 8 bases from J; bases unmatched to any gene: 7. CDR3 length: 14 amino acids. CDR3 loop: CASSGQGWGEKLFF. The CDR3 nucleotides read TGTGCCAGCAGTGGACAGGGCTGGGGCGAAAAACTGTTTTTT.

This clonotype came up many times. In DNA form, the CDR3 reads TGTGCCAGCAGCCTAGACGGTCGAGGCTACACCTTC. It is translated as CASSLDGRGYTF. This rearrangement joins TRBV12-3 or TRBV12-4 to TRBJ1-2; D unresolved. The CDR3 sequence is 12 residues long. The V end lost 6 bases, the J end lost 8 bases, and 13 bases lay between the germline ends.

V usage is TRBV20-1 and J usage is TRBJ2-1, with TRBD2 identical over 7 bases. Germline CDR1 reads DFQATT; CDR2 reads SNEGSKA (reference sequence). This CDR3 comprises 12 residues. V shed 6 bases, J shed 10 bases, and the junction held 9 bases outside the gene matches. CDR3 loop: CSAHTSVLEQFF. The CDR3 nucleotides are TGCAGTGCCCACACTAGCGTCCTAGAGCAGTTCTTC.

Ten or more counts support this clonotype. The J gene is TRBJ2-3, the V gene TRBV5-1, with 10 bases that match TRBD1. V was clipped by 0 bases and J by 6 bases; unmatched bases: 1. This CDR3 is 14 amino acids long. CDR1 and CDR2 from the germline V gene are SGHRS and YFSETQ. Here the CDR3 reads CASSLGDRGDTQYF. The CDR3, as DNA: TGCGCCAGCAGCTTGGGGGACAGGGGCGATACGCAGTATTTT.

This clonotype was seen at least ten times. The chain uses TRBV28 and TRBJ2-5, with D tentatively TRBD2 (5 bases). The CDR3 runs to 15 residues. The germline V and J ends were trimmed by 5 bases and 2 bases, with 15 bases remaining between them. The germline CDR1 and CDR2 sequences are MDHEN and SYDVKM. CDR3 amino acids: CASSPLRGGQETQYF. The CDR3 DNA follows: TGTGCCAGCAGTCCCCTCCGGGGTGGGCAAGAGACCCAGTACTTC.

The rearrangement joins TRBV12-3 or TRBV12-4 to TRBJ1-1; no reliable D call. The CDR3 totals 12 residues. The V end was cut by 3 bases, the J end by 6 bases, with 8 bases between. The CDR3 nucleotides are TGTGCCAGCAGTTTCAGCGTCGCTGAAGCTTTCTTT. This codes for CASSFSVAEAFF.

The sample holds many counts of this clonotype. J is TRBJ2-2 and V is TRBV7-2; TRBD2 matches 14 bases. With V trimmed by 3 bases and J by 5 bases, 2 bases remained unmatched. Germline V lookup: CDR1 SGHTA, CDR2 FQGNSA. The CDR3 consists of 16 residues. CDR3 bases: TGTGCCAGCAGCTTGGGACTAGCGGGAGAAACCGGGGAGCTGTTTTTT. It encodes CASSLGLAGETGELFF.

There are a few counts of this clonotype. This chain joins TRBV20-1 and TRBJ1-2; tentatively, D is TRBD1 (6 bases). V lost 2 bases to trimming and J lost 8 bases, with 12 bases between them. Germline lookup yields CDR1 DFQATT and CDR2 SNEGSKA (reference sequence). The CDR3 runs 12 residues. The CDR3 sequence is CSARQAGGGYTF. CDR3 bases: TGCAGTGCTAGACAGGCGGGGGGCGGCTACACCTTC.

This clonotype was recorded many times. This chain links TRBV29-1 with TRBJ1-1; maybe TRBD1 (5 bases). CDR1 is SQVTM and CDR2 is ANQGSEA in the germline V gene. The CDR3 is 12 residues long. V lost 7 bases, J lost 4 bases, and 13 bases lay in between. DNA of the CDR3: TGCAGCGGGGACCGGCGGACCACTGAAGCTTTCTTT. Protein product: CSGDRRTTEAFF.

Regarding this clonotype: A much larger clone lies one base from this, so it may be a read error. The chain is built from TRBV20-1 and TRBJ1-2; tentatively, D is TRBD1 (5 bases). CDR1 DFQATT and CDR2 SNEGSKA come from the germline V gene (reference sequence). Between the trimmed V and J ends, which lost 5 bases and 6 bases, there was a span of 16 bases. The CDR3 runs 13 residues. The CDR3: CSAAPCDSNGYTF. The CDR3 bases are TGCAGTGCTGCCCCTTGTGACAGTAATGGCTACACCTTC.

This clonotype was detected ten times or more. This chain joins TRBV5-1 and TRBJ2-1; 8 nucleotides align to TRBD2. CDR3 length equals 15 residues. V shed 4 bases and J 5 bases; nucleotides not matched to a gene: 8. Germline CDR1 SGHRS, CDR2 YFSETQ. Here the CDR3 DNA reads TGCGCCAGCAGCCCCACCGAGCGGGAGAACAATGAGCAGTTCTTC. It translates to CASSPTERENNEQFF.

In its sample, this clonotype was seen many times. The chain carries TRBV9 and TRBJ1-1; D is unresolved. V dropped 0 bases and J dropped 1 base, with 10 bases sitting between them. This CDR3 has 15 residues. The germline CDR1 and CDR2 sequences are SGDLS and YYNGEE. For the CDR3, the DNA is TGTGCCAGCAGCGTAGAGGCTGTCCAGAACACTGAAGCTTTCTTT. Its protein is CASSVEAVQNTEAFF. Full variable domain (outside the CDR3, taken from reference TRBV9 and TRBJ1-1): DSGVTQTPKHLITATGQRVTLRCSPRSGDLSVYWYQQSLDQGLQFLIQYYNGEERAKGNILERFSAQQFPDLHSELNLSSLELGDSALYFCASSVEAVQNTEAFFGQGTRLTVV.

This clonotype has at least ten counts. The chain is built from TRBV20-1 and TRBJ1-1, with 8 bases matching TRBD1. V shed 3 bases and J 7 bases; nucleotides not matched to a gene: 13. The CDR3 is 15 amino acids. Per germline, CDR1 DFQATT and CDR2 SNEGSKA (reference sequence). Here the CDR3 DNA reads TGCAGTGCTAGTGGACAGGGAGACTTAAGTTTTGAAGCTTTCTTT. This gives the protein CSASGQGDLSFEAFF.

This clonotype was found a few times. The rearrangement links TRBV7-9 to TRBJ2-2; 7 bases map to TRBD1. Germline CDR1 and CDR2: SEHNR and FQNEAQ (reference sequence). J was trimmed by 2 bases and V by 6 bases; bases with no gene match: 6. The CDR3 extends over 15 amino acids. The CDR3 loop reads CASRIDRVNTGELFF. CDR3 nucleotides: TGTGCCAGCAGAATTGACAGGGTAAACACCGGGGAGCTGTTTTTT.

In this sample, this clonotype turned up many times. The chain carries TRBV11-3 and TRBJ2-7; a possible D gene is TRBD1 (6 bases). This CDR3 region has 14 residues. Trimming pared 5 bases from V and 3 bases from J, leaving 14 bases between. CDR1 is SGHNT, CDR2 YENEEA, per germline. The CDR3 here is CASSTRDNLYEQYF. CDR3 nucleotide sequence: TGTGCCAGCAGCACCCGGGACAACCTCTACGAGCAGTACTTC.

This chain links TRBV3-1 with TRBJ2-2, with 9 bases fitting TRBD2. The germline CDR1 and CDR2 sequences are LGHDT and YNNKEL (reference sequence). The junction had 13 bases not matched to a gene; V was cut back by 1 base and J by 1 base. The CDR3 extends over 20 amino acids. In DNA, the CDR3 is TGTGCCAGCAGCCAAGTTAGGCCTATGAGACTAGCGGAGAACACCGGGGAGCTGTTTTTT. Protein product: CASSQVRPMRLAENTGELFF.

The table lists this clonotype with many counts. The chain is built from TRBV18 and TRBJ1-1; D remains unclear. Trimming took off 4 bases at V and 1 base at J, with 7 bases between the two ends. There are 13 residues in the CDR3. CDR1 KGHSH and CDR2 LQKENI come from the germline V gene. CDR3 residues: CASSLQWNTEAFF. The CDR3 DNA reads as TGTGCCAGCTCACTACAATGGAACACTGAAGCTTTCTTT.

The V gene is TRBV11-2, the J gene TRBJ2-5; 9 bases map to TRBD2. V was pared by 0 bases and J by 5 bases, with 16 bases of the junction left unmatched. CDR3 length: 19 amino acids. Germline CDR1 is SGHAT and CDR2 is FQNNGV. The CDR3 DNA follows: TGTGCCAGCAGCTTAGATATTTGGGCGGGAGGGCTCTCGTGGGAGACCCAGTACTTC. Protein product: CASSLDIWAGGLSWETQYF.

The genes are TRBV27 and TRBJ2-2, with TRBD2 identical over 10 bases. The germline gives CDR1 MNHEY, CDR2 SMNVEV (reference sequence). V lost 8 bases, J lost 2 bases, and 14 bases stayed unmatched. The CDR3 spans 18 residues. The CDR3 DNA is TGTGCCAGCGGCTTTAGTTTACTAGCGGGAAATAACACCGGGGAGCTGTTTTTT. This translates into CASGFSLLAGNNTGELFF.

This chain's CDR3 is CASSLGGTSGRPTGELFF. The CDR3 coding sequence is TGTGCCAGCAGTTTAGGAGGGACTAGCGGGAGACCCACCGGGGAGCTGTTTTTT. The chain carries TRBV12-3 or TRBV12-4 and TRBJ2-2; 14 bases map to TRBD2. This CDR3 contains 18 residues. After removal of 1 base from V and 4 bases from J, the junction contained 5 bases not matched to a gene.

This clonotype was recorded at least ten times. This chain joins TRBV6-1 and TRBJ2-6; 8 bases align to TRBD1. The CDR3 runs 20 residues. The germline CDR1 and CDR2 sequences are MNHNS and SASEGT. The ends lost 7 bases at V and 0 bases at J; junction bases unmatched: 17. The CDR3 reads CASTFRPGTGRFSGANVLTF. For the CDR3, the DNA is TGTGCCAGCACCTTTAGACCCGGGACAGGCCGTTTCTCTGGGGCCAACGTCCTGACTTTC.

This chain uses TRBV27 with TRBJ2-7, with 8 bases aligning to TRBD2. Germline values: CDR1 MNHEY, CDR2 SMNVEV (reference sequence). The CDR3 runs to 15 residues. J was trimmed by 7 bases and V by 4 bases; bases with no gene match: 12. The CDR3 nucleotides are TGTGCCAGCAGTTACTACCTCGGGGGGGCTGGGGAGCAGTACTTC. This codes for CASSYYLGGAGEQYF.

This chain connects TRBV7-9 to TRBJ2-7; D call uncertain. V was pared by 5 bases and J by 6 bases, with 17 bases between. From germline, CDR1 is SEHNR and CDR2 FQNEAQ (reference sequence). This CDR3 has 14 residues. The CDR3 DNA follows: TGTGCCAGCAGCCCGATCCCATATATAGGCGAGCAGTACTTC. Translated, it gives CASSPIPYIGEQYF.

This clonotype was recorded many times. This chain uses TRBV7-9 with TRBJ2-3; unclear D gene. V shed 6 bases and J shed 1 base, with 17 bases lying between them. Looked up from germline, CDR1 is SEHNR and CDR2 is FQNEAQ (reference sequence). The CDR3 is 16 amino acids. In nucleotides, the CDR3 is TGTGCCAGCAGGCCGCGGTTGGGATATGGCACAGATACGCAGTATTTT. Translated: CASRPRLGYGTDTQYF.

This chain uses TRBV24-1 with TRBJ1-1; TRBD1 matches 9 bases. The germline gives CDR1 KGHDR, CDR2 SFDVKD. Trimming at V came to 4 bases and at J to 6 bases, leaving 2 bases not matched to a gene. The CDR3 covers 13 residues. The CDR3 sequence is CATSERQGAEAFF. The DNA for the CDR3 is TGTGCCACCAGTGAAAGACAGGGGGCTGAAGCTTTCTTT.

This clonotype was observed at least ten times. The chain uses TRBV28 and TRBJ2-7, with a possible D match to TRBD1 (6 bases). The CDR3 loop spans 13 amino acids. Germline CDR1 MDHEN, CDR2 SYDVKM. Trimming cost V 7 bases and J 3 bases, with 13 bases left between them. The CDR3 protein is CASNQAGDYEQYF. DNA of the CDR3: TGTGCCAGCAACCAGGCAGGGGACTACGAGCAGTACTTC.

This chain joins TRBV18 and TRBJ2-4, with D possibly being TRBD2 (5 bases). Trimming removed 2 bases from V and 6 bases from J, with 17 bases in between. In germline, CDR1 is KGHSH, CDR2 LQKENI. The CDR3 consists of 16 residues. DNA of the CDR3: TGTGCCAGCTCACCAGTACCTAGCACAGAAGGAAACATTCAGTACTTC. Its translation: CASSPVPSTEGNIQYF.

This clonotype was counted at least ten times. This chain uses TRBV6-1 with TRBJ2-5, with D possibly TRBD2 on 7 matching bases. The CDR3 runs to 17 residues. Germline V gene sequence: CDR1 MNHNS, CDR2 SASEGT. Trimming cost V 6 bases and J 5 bases, with 25 bases left between them. CDR3 amino acids: CASRKGGGLGSRETQYF. In nucleotides, the CDR3 is TGTGCCAGCAGAAAGGGGGGGGGATTGGGCTCACGGGAGACCCAGTACTTC.

At least ten counts were recorded for this clonotype. This sequence joins TRBV12-3 or TRBV12-4 and TRBJ1-1; D unclear. V was clipped by 3 bases and J by 1 base, with 9 bases between them. CDR3 size: 14 residues. The DNA for the CDR3 is TGTGCCAGCAGTTTCAGGCTGACGAACACTGAAGCTTTCTTT. Translating it yields CASSFRLTNTEAFF.

This clonotype was detected ten times or more. V is TRBV5-6 and J is TRBJ2-3; D gene uncertain. The CDR3 totals 13 residues. The germline V gene has CDR1 SGHDT and CDR2 YYEEEE. The germline V and J ends were trimmed by 0 bases and 4 bases, with 6 bases remaining between them. CDR3 amino acids: CASSLGWADTQYF. The CDR3, as DNA: TGTGCCAGCAGCTTGGGGTGGGCAGATACGCAGTATTTT.